The T cell receptor beta chain described here comes from a study of blood T cell repertoires in COVID-19. Study information: The cDNA or gDNA used as material had been derived from T cells, B-cell-depleted T cells, or PBMCs.

Authors' processing steps: Estimation of nucleated cell counts was performed using reference gene primer amplification. TCRdb keeps only in-frame clones here, not all; method: immunoSEQ multiplex PCR. The DNA gave D and trimming, while V, J and clone size come from that table. The sample lists just under 65,000 clones, around 76% occurring once. This clonotype was sampled from a woman older than 75 with acute or convalescent COVID-19. The sample was peripheral blood.

CDR3 bases: TGTGCCAGCAGCTTGGGTTTACAGGACAAGATCGAGCAGTACTTC. This encodes CASSLGLQDKIEQYF. The chain carries TRBV5-6 and TRBJ2-7, with a weak D call TRBD1 (5 bases). The germline gives CDR1 SGHDT, CDR2 YYEEEE. The CDR3 loop spans 15 amino acids. V lost 0 bases, J lost 6 bases, and 16 bases lay in between.